The 23 T cell receptor beta chains below were found in one sample sequenced in a study of cytomegalovirus exposure and HLA in healthy donors. The PCR was carried out with 60 Vbeta primers and 13 Jbeta primers. Some clones are missing from TCRdb's copy, which holds only in-frame ones; the method was immunoSEQ multiplex PCR. The data contain about 59,000 clones, roughly 80% of them seen just once; the ten biggest clones take up under 5%. The sequencing sample was made of PBMCs. These receptors all come from a woman aged 40 to 50 in good health and CMV-seronegative.

The chain joins TRBV5-5 to TRBJ2-7; D is ambiguous. V was clipped by 1 base and J by 2 bases, with 25 bases between them. This CDR3 region has 19 residues. Per the germline V gene, CDR1 is SGHKS and CDR2 is YYEKEE (reference sequence). Here the CDR3 reads CASSLSLVHLYRITYEQYF. The CDR3, as DNA: TGTGCCAGCAGCTTGAGCCTCGTCCATCTCTACCGAATTACCTACGAGCAGTACTTC.

V and J are TRBV6-1 and TRBJ1-3; a possible D gene is TRBD1 (5 bases). Germline assignment: CDR1 MNHNS and CDR2 SASEGT. This CDR3 comprises 14 residues. V was pared by 7 bases and J by 2 bases, with 12 bases between. The CDR3 is CASTLGGAGNTIYF. The CDR3 coding sequence is TGTGCCAGCACCCTGGGGGGAGCTGGAAACACCATATATTTT.

This clone was detected once. The chain carries TRBV18 and TRBJ2-1; TRBD1 matches at 11 bases. The CDR3 sequence is 15 residues long. Trimming removed 3 bases from V and 8 bases from J; junction bases left unmatched: 6. The germline V gene encodes CDR1 KGHSH and CDR2 LQKENI. The DNA for the CDR3 is TGTGCCAGCTCACCTCCGGGACAGGGGGGGTATGAGCAGTTCTTC. As protein: CASSPPGQGGYEQFF.

The CDR3 DNA follows: TGCGCCAGCAGCCCAGACAGGGTACCCTACGAGCAGTACTTC. Its protein product is CASSPDRVPYEQYF. This chain links TRBV5-1 with TRBJ2-7, with 7 positions matching TRBD1. The CDR3 is 14 residues long. Trimming cost V 4 bases and J 2 bases; bases outside gene matches: 6. Looked up from germline, CDR1 is SGHRS and CDR2 is YFSETQ.

This sequence joins TRBV2 and TRBJ2-7, with a possible D match to TRBD2 (5 bases). The CDR3 is made up of 14 amino acids. Germline V gene sequence: CDR1 SNHLY, CDR2 FYNNEI. V was shortened by 4 bases and J by 0 bases, with 10 bases between the two germline ends. In DNA form, the CDR3 reads TGTGCCAGCAGTGGAATGGGAGACTCCTACGAGCAGTACTTC. As protein: CASSGMGDSYEQYF.

This sequence joins TRBV9 and TRBJ1-1; 10 nucleotides align to TRBD1. The germline V gene has CDR1 SGDLS and CDR2 YYNGEE. The junction had 1 base not matched to a gene; V was cut back by 0 bases and J by 5 bases. This CDR3 comprises 14 residues. The CDR3 nucleotides read TGTGCCAGCAGCGTAGCGGACAGGGGGACTGAAGCTTTCTTT. Translated, it gives CASSVADRGTEAFF.

The rearrangement joins TRBV5-1 to TRBJ2-7; 11 bases fit TRBD2. The V gene's germline CDR1 is SGHRS and CDR2 YFSETQ. Trimming cost V 7 bases and J 6 bases; bases outside gene matches: 12. The CDR3 loop spans 15 amino acids. CDR3 loop: CASGVLAGVPSEQYF. CDR3 bases: TGCGCCAGCGGGGTACTAGCGGGAGTTCCCAGCGAGCAGTACTTC.

The rearrangement joins TRBV5-4 to TRBJ2-2; 11 bases match TRBD1. CDR1 is SGHNT and CDR2 is YYREEE in the germline V gene (reference sequence). Unmatched junction bases numbered 2, after V lost 4 bases and J lost 3 bases. The CDR3 runs to 15 residues. The CDR3 DNA reads TGTGCCAGCAGCAAGGGACAGGGGGACACCGGGGAGCTGTTTTTT. This encodes CASSKGQGDTGELFF.

V gene TRBV27 combines with J gene TRBJ1-5; 8 nucleotides line up with TRBD1. CDR1 is MNHEY, CDR2 SMNVEV, per germline (reference sequence). Germline trimming cut 3 bases from V and 1 base from J; bases unmatched to any gene: 14. There are 19 residues in the CDR3. CDR3 protein: CASSFLRTGTGVSNQPQHF. The CDR3 coding sequence is TGTGCCAGCAGTTTCCTCCGGACAGGGACGGGCGTAAGCAATCAGCCCCAGCATTTT.

This clone was found a few times. This chain uses TRBV15 with TRBJ2-1; D not certain. V gave up 5 bases and J gave up 11 bases, with 13 bases separating them. The length of the CDR3 is 12 residues. Germline-derived CDR1 and CDR2 are LNHNV and YYDKDF (reference sequence). The CDR3 loop reads CATSPGSLKQFF. CDR3 sequence (DNA): TGTGCCACCAGCCCAGGCAGCTTAAAGCAGTTCTTC.

V gene TRBV7-2 combines with J gene TRBJ2-7; 8 bases fit TRBD2. The CDR3 consists of 15 residues. Germline trimming cut 4 bases from V and 1 base from J; bases unmatched to any gene: 6. Germline lookup yields CDR1 SGHTA and CDR2 FQGNSA. Here the CDR3 reads CASSWLAGESYEQYF. CDR3 in DNA: TGTGCCAGCAGCTGGCTAGCGGGTGAATCCTACGAGCAGTACTTC.

The rearrangement uses TRBV18 and TRBJ2-7, with 7 bases lining up with TRBD2. In germline, CDR1 is KGHSH, CDR2 LQKENI. This CDR3 has 14 residues. After removal of 5 bases from V and 1 base from J, the junction contained 5 bases not matched to a gene. The CDR3 sequence is CASSSEGGSYEQYF. The CDR3 region has the DNA TGTGCCAGCTCATCAGAGGGAGGGTCCTACGAGCAGTACTTC.

This clone has just a few counts. The chain employs TRBV10-3 and TRBJ1-5, with D possibly being TRBD1 (6 bases). This CDR3 contains 13 residues. V was cut by 4 bases and J by 4 bases, with 8 bases left in between. CDR1 and CDR2 from the germline V gene are ENHRY and SYGVKD. CDR3 nucleotides: TGTGCCATCAGTGGGGACATAAATCAGCCCCAGCATTTT. Its translation is CAISGDINQPQHF.

V gene TRBV6-1 combines with J gene TRBJ2-7, with D perhaps matching TRBD2 (6 bases). CDR1 and CDR2 (germline): MNHNS, SASEGT. Trimming cost V 6 bases and J 4 bases, with 10 bases left between them. The CDR3 loop spans 12 amino acids. The CDR3 loop is CASRRDPYEQYF. The CDR3 region has the DNA TGTGCCAGCAGGCGGGACCCATACGAGCAGTACTTC.

The chain is built from TRBV18 and TRBJ2-3; 7 bases are shared with TRBD2. Germline V gene data show CDR1 as KGHSH and CDR2 as LQKENI. The CDR3 has 15 residues. Trimming took 2 bases from V and 2 from J; bases not matched to a gene: 4. CDR3 protein: CASSPFREATDTQYF. As DNA, the CDR3 is TGTGCCAGCTCACCATTTCGGGAGGCCACAGATACGCAGTATTTT.

The gene calls are TRBV5-4 and TRBJ2-5, with 11 bases that match TRBD1. The CDR3 extends over 15 amino acids. Trimming cost V 3 bases and J 6 bases; bases outside gene matches: 7. The germline gives CDR1 SGHNT, CDR2 YYREEE (reference sequence). The CDR3 nucleotides read TGTGCCAGCAGCTCCTCCGGGACAGGGGGGCAGACCCAGTACTTC. Translating it yields CASSSSGTGGQTQYF.

This clone showed up just a few times. The genes are TRBV11-3 and TRBJ2-1; TRBD2 matches 8 bases. The CDR3 contains 14 residues. Germline V gene sequence: CDR1 SGHNT, CDR2 YENEEA. With 5 bases clipped from V and 2 bases from J, the junction kept 2 bases outside the gene matches. The DNA for the CDR3 is TGTGCCAGCAGCCCGGGACTAGCCTACAATGAGCAGTTCTTC. Protein sequence: CASSPGLAYNEQFF.

This clone has more than one count but fewer than ten. The chain is built from TRBV5-6 and TRBJ1-2; TRBD1 might be the D (5 bases). Trimming pared 5 bases from V and 2 bases from J, leaving 13 bases between. Germline V CDR1 and CDR2: SGHDT, YYEEEE. The CDR3 loop spans 14 amino acids. The CDR3 DNA follows: TGTGCCAGCAGGAGTGGGGGAGGGAACTATGGCTACACCTTC. Protein sequence: CASRSGGGNYGYTF.

This clone appeared a few times. The chain joins TRBV19 to TRBJ2-3; 11 bases align to TRBD2. V dropped 3 bases and J dropped 1; count of bases not matched to a gene: 6. The CDR3 spans 17 residues. From germline, CDR1 is LNHDA and CDR2 SQIVND (reference sequence). CDR3 in amino acids: CASSMAGLAVGTDTQYF. The CDR3 DNA reads TGTGCCAGTAGTATGGCGGGACTAGCGGTCGGCACAGATACGCAGTATTTT.

This clone occurred a few times. V is TRBV15 and J is TRBJ1-1; 7 bases line up with TRBD1. The CDR3 has 15 residues. Trimming at V came to 0 bases and at J to 5 bases, leaving 6 bases not matched to a gene. CDR1 and CDR2 (germline): LNHNV, YYDKDF (reference sequence). DNA of the CDR3: TGTGCCACCAGCAGAGACAGGGGGAGTAGGACTGAAGCTTTCTTT. Protein: CATSRDRGSRTEAFF.

This clone was detected once. This chain links TRBV5-1 with TRBJ2-2; a possible D gene is TRBD2 (5 bases). This CDR3 is 16 amino acids long. Germline CDR1 reads SGHRS; CDR2 reads YFSETQ. V was shortened by 3 bases and J by 2 bases, with 14 bases between the two germline ends. The CDR3 region has the DNA TGCGCCAGCAGCTCCGCGGACTCTTTAAACACCGGGGAGCTGTTTTTT. Protein sequence: CASSSADSLNTGELFF. The complete variable domain, with remaining parts taken from reference TRBV5-1 and TRBJ2-2, reads KAGVTQTPRYLIKTRGQQVTLSCSPISGHRSVSWYQQTPGQGLQFLFEYFSETQRNKGNFPGRFSGRQFSNSRSEMNVSTLELGDSALYLCASSSADSLNTGELFFGEGSRLTVL.

This chain links TRBV5-1 with TRBJ2-5; 7 bases match TRBD1. V dropped 4 bases and J dropped 5; count of bases not matched to a gene: 8. In germline, CDR1 is SGHRS, CDR2 YFSETQ. The CDR3 contains 14 residues. CDR3: CASSLRQGFETQYF. CDR3 coding DNA: TGCGCCAGCAGCCTCAGACAGGGTTTTGAGACCCAGTACTTC.

This chain uses TRBV5-1 with TRBJ1-4; 11 bases line up with TRBD1. With V trimmed by 4 bases and J by 4 bases, 9 bases remained unmatched. The germline CDR1 and CDR2 sequences are SGHRS and YFSETQ. The CDR3 sequence is 17 residues long. The CDR3 DNA is TGCGCCAGCAGCCTCGGGACAGGGGGGCGTTATAATGAAAAACTGTTTTTT. This encodes CASSLGTGGRYNEKLFF.